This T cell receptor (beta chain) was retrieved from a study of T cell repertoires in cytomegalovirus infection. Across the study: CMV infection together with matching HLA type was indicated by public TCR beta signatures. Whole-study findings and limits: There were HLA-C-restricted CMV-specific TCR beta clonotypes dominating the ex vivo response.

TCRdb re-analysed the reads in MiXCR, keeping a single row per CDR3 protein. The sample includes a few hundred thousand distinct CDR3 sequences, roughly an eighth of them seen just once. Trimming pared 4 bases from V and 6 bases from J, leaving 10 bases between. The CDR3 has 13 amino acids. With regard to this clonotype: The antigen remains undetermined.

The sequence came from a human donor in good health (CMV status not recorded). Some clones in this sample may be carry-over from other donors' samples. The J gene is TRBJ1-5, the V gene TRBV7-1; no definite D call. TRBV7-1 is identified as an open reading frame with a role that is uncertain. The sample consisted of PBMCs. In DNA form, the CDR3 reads TGTGCCAGCAGCTACGACGGCTTTCAGCCCCAGCATTTT. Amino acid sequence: CASSYDGFQPQHF.